Listed here are 21 T cell receptor beta chains from one sample, sequenced in a study of lymphopenia after photon versus proton radiotherapy. TCRdb keeps only in-frame clones here, not all; method: immunoSEQ multiplex PCR. Of around 13,000 clones listed, about four fifths were seen once; the top ten hold 25% to 30%. Sequences were derived from peripheral blood, sampled from a patient treated with photon-based radiotherapy. The receptors stem from a man in his forties or fifties with gastric cancer.

The rearrangement uses TRBV5-1 and TRBJ2-3; a possible D gene is TRBD2 (6 bases). Trimming stripped 3 bases from V and 0 bases from J, with 11 bases between. Germline assignment: CDR1 SGHRS and CDR2 YFSETQ. The CDR3 length is 15 residues. CDR3 region: CASSSGLYSTDTQYF. The DNA of the CDR3 is TGCGCCAGCAGCTCGGGACTTTATAGCACAGATACGCAGTATTTT.

The chain recombines TRBV5-4 with TRBJ2-5; the D gene is possibly TRBD1 (5 bases). The length of the CDR3 is 15 residues. Looked up from germline, CDR1 is SGHNT and CDR2 is YYREEE (reference sequence). The V end was cut by 4 bases, the J end by 5 bases, with 18 bases between. The CDR3 is CASSRWTTLTETQYF. DNA for the CDR3: TGTGCCAGCAGCCGATGGACAACCCTGACCGAGACCCAGTACTTC.

This clone came up once. This chain uses TRBV19 with TRBJ2-7; 7 bases are a match to TRBD1. The J segment lost 6 bases and the V segment lost 0 bases, leaving 5 bases of the junction unmatched. The V gene's germline CDR1 is LNHDA and CDR2 SQIVND (reference sequence). This CDR3 is 14 amino acids long. CDR3 coding DNA: TGTGCCAGTAGTATAGAAGACAGGGTGGCCGAGCAGTACTTC. Translated: CASSIEDRVAEQYF.

In the case of this clone: This same CDR3 is encoded by further DNA sequences in the sample. The J gene is TRBJ2-3, the V gene TRBV7-6; 7 positions match TRBD2. Trimming cost V 1 base and J 1 base; bases outside gene matches: 2. Germline CDR1 reads SGHVS; CDR2 reads FNYEAQ. The CDR3 totals 15 residues. Written as DNA, the CDR3 is TGTGCCAGCAGCTTAGTGGGGGGGGGCACAGATACGCAGTATTTT. Amino acids: CASSLVGGGTDTQYF.

This clone was counted once. The CDR3 DNA sequence: TGTGCCAGCAGCGGGCACAGGGGGTCCAACAATGAGCAGTTCTTC. It yields the protein CASSGHRGSNNEQFF. V gene TRBV5-8 combines with J gene TRBJ2-1, with TRBD1 matching over 8 bases. From germline, CDR1 is SGHTS and CDR2 YDEGEE. The CDR3 is 15 residues long. J was trimmed by 5 bases and V by 4 bases; bases with no gene match: 8.

V usage is TRBV4-1 and J usage is TRBJ1-5; the D is unclear. The V and J ends lost 0 bases and 5 bases respectively, with 8 bases between them. The CDR3 sequence is 14 residues long. CDR1 is MGHRA, CDR2 YSYEKL, per germline. The CDR3 reads CASSQEGSDQPQHF. The CDR3, as DNA: TGCGCCAGCAGCCAAGAAGGCTCCGATCAGCCCCAGCATTTT.

The chain has TRBV29-1 and TRBJ1-4; unclear D gene. The V and J ends lost 6 bases and 6 bases respectively, with 14 bases between them. This CDR3 region has 13 residues. Per germline, CDR1 SQVTM and CDR2 ANQGSEA. CDR3 loop: CSVIVGGHEKLFF. CDR3 in DNA: TGCAGCGTGATCGTCGGTGGTCATGAAAAACTGTTTTTT.

V usage is TRBV6-4 and J usage is TRBJ2-1, with D hard to call. The CDR3 is made up of 15 amino acids. The V and J ends lost 0 bases and 2 bases respectively, with 8 bases between them. Per germline, CDR1 MRHNA and CDR2 SNTAGT. The CDR3 coding sequence is TGTGCCAGCAGTGACTCCGACGGCCCCTACAATGAGCAGTTCTTC. Amino acids: CASSDSDGPYNEQFF.

The V and J genes are TRBV19 and TRBJ2-1, with D possibly TRBD2 on 5 matching bases. Germline assignment: CDR1 LNHDA and CDR2 SQIVND (reference sequence). The V end was cut by 1 base, the J end by 4 bases, with 14 bases between. This CDR3 spans 16 amino acids. CDR3: CASSIGGRLRYNEQFF. DNA for the CDR3: TGTGCCAGTAGTATAGGTGGCAGACTACGATACAATGAGCAGTTCTTC.

This sequence joins TRBV19 and TRBJ2-3; no definite D call. The CDR3 contains 13 residues. V lost 11 bases and J 0 bases, leaving 12 bases between the germline ends. The V gene's germline CDR1 is LNHDA and CDR2 SQIVND (reference sequence). The CDR3 is CACSPGSTDTQYF. DNA for the CDR3: TGTGCCTGTTCCCCCGGTAGCACAGATACGCAGTATTTT.

The chain recombines TRBV7-7 with TRBJ2-3; 7 positions match TRBD1. Germline CDR1 and CDR2: SSHAT and FNYEAQ (reference sequence). CDR3 size: 14 residues. V shed 5 bases and J 2 bases; nucleotides not matched to a gene: 4. Here the CDR3 reads CASSPTGLTDTQYF. DNA of the CDR3: TGTGCCAGCAGCCCGACAGGGCTCACAGATACGCAGTATTTT.

The DNA for the CDR3 is TGCGCCAGCAGCTTCGCTAGCGGGGGCTTTACAGATACGCAGTATTTT. Translation gives CASSFASGGFTDTQYF. The genes are TRBV5-1 and TRBJ2-3; 10 bases line up with TRBD2. After removal of 2 bases from V and 3 bases from J, the junction contained 6 bases not matched to a gene. The germline V gene encodes CDR1 SGHRS and CDR2 YFSETQ. CDR3 length equals 16 residues.

The V call is TRBV19, the J call TRBJ2-7; no clear D gene. There are 14 residues in the CDR3. Trimming took 1 base from V and 3 from J, leaving 10 bases between them. Per the germline V gene, CDR1 is LNHDA and CDR2 is SQIVND (reference sequence). The CDR3, as DNA: TGTGCCAGTAGTATAGGAGCCGGGCGCTACGAGCAGTACTTC. This codes for CASSIGAGRYEQYF.

V and J are TRBV10-3 and TRBJ1-1, with D unresolved. Germline V lookup: CDR1 ENHRY, CDR2 SYGVKD. The CDR3 has 13 amino acids. The V end was cut by 8 bases, the J end by 3 bases, with 13 bases between. DNA for the CDR3: TGTGCCATCTCACCTGCTTGGGACACTGAAGCTTTCTTT. Translated, it gives CAISPAWDTEAFF.

The V and J genes are TRBV5-4 and TRBJ2-2, with D possibly matching TRBD1 (6 bases). This CDR3 has 15 residues. Germline CDR1 is SGHNT and CDR2 is YYREEE (reference sequence). V was pared by 4 bases and J by 4 bases, with 14 bases between. The CDR3 loop is CASSSTGQITGELFF. The CDR3 DNA reads TGTGCCAGCAGCAGCACCGGACAGATCACCGGGGAGCTGTTTTTT.

The V call is TRBV9, the J call TRBJ2-1; the D gene is possibly TRBD2 (6 bases). The germline gives CDR1 SGDLS, CDR2 YYNGEE. Trimming stripped 8 bases from V and 7 bases from J, with 19 bases between. CDR3 size: 14 residues. CDR3 loop: CARDHGTFPNEQFF. The CDR3 bases are TGTGCCAGGGATCACGGGACTTTCCCTAATGAGCAGTTCTTC.

The rearrangement links TRBV4-1 to TRBJ2-1; D is undetermined. Germline V gene lookup returns CDR1 MGHRA and CDR2 YSYEKL. This CDR3 has 12 amino acids. Between the trimmed V and J ends, which lost 0 bases and 8 bases, there was a span of 5 bases. The CDR3 nucleotides are TGCGCCAGCAGCCAAGATTTCGATGAGCAGTTCTTC. Residues: CASSQDFDEQFF.

V and J are TRBV27 and TRBJ1-1, with D unresolved. Germline V lookup: CDR1 MNHEY, CDR2 SMNVEV (reference sequence). The CDR3 runs 14 residues. V lost 4 bases and J lost 10, with 19 bases in between. CDR3 in amino acids: CASSSAYIGLGAFF. For the CDR3, the DNA is TGTGCCAGCAGTTCGGCCTACATCGGGCTAGGAGCTTTCTTT.

The chain employs TRBV2 and TRBJ1-2; 9 positions agree with TRBD1. J gave up 8 bases and V 6 bases, and 13 bases lay outside the gene matches. This CDR3 region has 15 residues. Germline CDR1 reads SNHLY; CDR2 reads FYNNEI. The CDR3 region is CASSDEGQGRAGYTF. CDR3 nucleotide sequence: TGTGCCAGCAGCGACGAGGGACAGGGCCGAGCAGGCTACACCTTC.

V gene TRBV12-5 combines with J gene TRBJ2-3; TRBD1 matches at 8 bases. The V and J ends lost 1 base and 3 bases, in that order; junction bases with no gene match: 6. Germline CDR1 LGHNT, CDR2 FRNRAP. The CDR3 covers 16 residues. The chain's CDR3 is CASGLGQGAVTDTQYF. As DNA, the CDR3 is TGTGCTAGTGGTTTGGGCCAGGGGGCAGTGACAGATACGCAGTATTTT.

The chain carries TRBV5-6 and TRBJ2-5; 10 bases are a match to TRBD2. Germline V gives CDR1 SGHDT, CDR2 YYEEEE. The CDR3 covers 13 residues. V lost 4 bases and J lost 5; bases outside the gene matches: 2. CDR3 region: CASSQTSGETQYF. The CDR3 nucleotides are TGTGCCAGCAGCCAGACTAGCGGGGAGACCCAGTACTTC.